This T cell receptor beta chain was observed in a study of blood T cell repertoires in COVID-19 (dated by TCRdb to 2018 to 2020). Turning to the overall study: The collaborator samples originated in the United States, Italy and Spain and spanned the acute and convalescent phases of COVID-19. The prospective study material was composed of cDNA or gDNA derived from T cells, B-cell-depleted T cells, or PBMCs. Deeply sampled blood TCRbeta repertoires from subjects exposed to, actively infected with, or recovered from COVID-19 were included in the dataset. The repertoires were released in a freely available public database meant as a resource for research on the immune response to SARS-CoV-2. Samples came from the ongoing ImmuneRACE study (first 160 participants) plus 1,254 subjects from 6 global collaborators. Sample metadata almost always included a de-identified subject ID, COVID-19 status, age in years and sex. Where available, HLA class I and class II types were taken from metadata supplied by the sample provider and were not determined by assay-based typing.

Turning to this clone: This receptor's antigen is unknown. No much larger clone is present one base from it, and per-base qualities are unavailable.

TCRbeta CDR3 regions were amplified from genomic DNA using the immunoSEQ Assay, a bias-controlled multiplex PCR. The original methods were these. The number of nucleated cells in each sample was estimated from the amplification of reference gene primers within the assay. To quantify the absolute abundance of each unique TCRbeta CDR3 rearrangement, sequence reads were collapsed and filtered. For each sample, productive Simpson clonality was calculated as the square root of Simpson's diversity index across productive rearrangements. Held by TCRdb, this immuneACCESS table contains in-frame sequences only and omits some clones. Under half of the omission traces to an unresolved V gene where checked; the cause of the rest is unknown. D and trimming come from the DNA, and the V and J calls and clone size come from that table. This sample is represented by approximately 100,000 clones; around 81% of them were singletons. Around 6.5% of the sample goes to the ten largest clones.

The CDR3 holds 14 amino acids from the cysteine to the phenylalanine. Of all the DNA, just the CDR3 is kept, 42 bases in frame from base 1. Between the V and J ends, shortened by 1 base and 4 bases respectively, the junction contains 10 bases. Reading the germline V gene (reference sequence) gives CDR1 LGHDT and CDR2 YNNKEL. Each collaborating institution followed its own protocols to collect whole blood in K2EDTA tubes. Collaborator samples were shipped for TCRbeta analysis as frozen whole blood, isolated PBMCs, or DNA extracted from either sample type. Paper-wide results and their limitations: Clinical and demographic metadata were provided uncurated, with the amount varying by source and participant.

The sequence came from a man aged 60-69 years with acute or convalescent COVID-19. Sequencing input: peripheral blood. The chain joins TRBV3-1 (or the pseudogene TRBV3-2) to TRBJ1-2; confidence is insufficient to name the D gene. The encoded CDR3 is CASSQGQALYGYTF. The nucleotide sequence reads TGTGCCAGCAGCCAAGGGCAGGCCCTCTATGGCTACACCTTC.